The 5 T cell receptor beta chains listed next were all sequenced from one sample in a study of metastatic and nonmetastatic thyroid tumors. Nobody among the patients had been given any treatment before thyroid surgery. TCRdb redid the clone calls on the PCR reads using MiXCR. The sample has approximately 39,000 clones, roughly 20% seen once. The sequencing sample was made of blood. All receptors come from a female donor with papillary thyroid cancer or a benign thyroid nodule (not recorded which). Some clones in this sample may be carry-over from other donors' samples.

Concerning this clone: Possible read error: a much larger clone is one base away. V and J are TRBV29-1 and TRBJ1-2, with unresolved D. Trimming removed 6 bases at V and 0 bases at J, with 5 bases between. Germline values: CDR1 SQVTM, CDR2 ANQGSEA. CDR3 size: 11 residues. CDR3: CSVQTNYGYTF. For the CDR3, the DNA is TGCAGCGTCCAGACTAACTATGGCTACACCTTC.

This clone was seen many times. The chain is built from TRBV18 and TRBJ2-7, with 8 bases fitting TRBD2. The CDR3 is 15 residues long. CDR1 and CDR2 (germline): KGHSH, LQKENI. Trimming at V came to 3 bases and at J to 3 bases, leaving 7 bases not matched to a gene. The CDR3 is CASSPAGGGDYEQYF. DNA for the CDR3: TGTGCCAGCTCACCGGCCGGGGGGGGGGACTACGAGCAGTACTTC.

J is TRBJ2-5 and V is TRBV6-1, with D unresolved. This CDR3 spans 18 amino acids. Germline V CDR1 and CDR2: MNHNS, SASEGT. The CDR3 is CARSEALPAYSYWETQYF. The CDR3, as DNA: TGTGCAAGAAGTGAAGCGCTTCCAGCATATTCGTATTGGGAGACCCAGTACTTC.

This clone appeared a few times. The junction and the germline gene differ at one end; a read error may be behind it. V and J are TRBV6-1 and TRBJ1-6; D remains ambiguous. Germline V lookup: CDR1 MNHNS, CDR2 SASEGT. CDR3 length equals 13 residues. For the CDR3, the DNA is TGTGCCAGGAGTAATTTGGATAATTCACCACTCCACTTT. This gives the protein CARSNLDNSPLHF.

This chain uses TRBV7-4 with TRBJ1-3, with 7 nucleotides matching TRBD1. The CDR3 sequence is 16 residues long. V was clipped by 5 bases and J by 4 bases; unmatched bases: 11. Per the germline V gene, CDR1 is SGHVT and CDR2 is SQSDAQ. The DNA for the CDR3 is TGTGCCAGCAGCCCCGAAGACAGGGTTTGCGGAAACACCATATATTTT. It specifies CASSPEDRVCGNTIYF.